This note documents a single T cell receptor beta chain sequence. Its antigen remains unknown. A read error is possible here, since a much larger clone lies one base away. PCR was performed a second time for 7 to 11 cycles using a sample-barcoded 5' primer and a J-beta primer mix. Every cDNA molecule bore a tag from a template-switch adaptor containing 12 random nucleotides. Each CDR3 protein gets one entry after TCRdb re-called the 5' RACE reads with MiXCR. This sample has hundreds of thousands of distinct CDR3 sequences, with about 30% found just once. CDR1 is SGHRS and CDR2 is YFSETQ in the germline V gene. The CDR3 runs 14 residues. The sample belongs to a study of blood T cells in healthy people across ages. Study observations and caveats: The long-lived group displayed more naive CD4+ cells, plus higher diversity, than the aged donors did. PBMC samples, being unsorted, prevented any conclusive comparison of naive and antigen-experienced cells.

This sequence originates from a woman aged 80 or over in good health. This chain links TRBV5-1 with TRBJ2-2; the D gene could be TRBD1 or TRBD2 (5 bases each). Sequenced input: blood. Here the CDR3 reads CASSQEANTGERFF. The CDR3 bases are TGCGCCAGCTCACAGGAGGCGAACACCGGGGAGCGGTTTTTT.